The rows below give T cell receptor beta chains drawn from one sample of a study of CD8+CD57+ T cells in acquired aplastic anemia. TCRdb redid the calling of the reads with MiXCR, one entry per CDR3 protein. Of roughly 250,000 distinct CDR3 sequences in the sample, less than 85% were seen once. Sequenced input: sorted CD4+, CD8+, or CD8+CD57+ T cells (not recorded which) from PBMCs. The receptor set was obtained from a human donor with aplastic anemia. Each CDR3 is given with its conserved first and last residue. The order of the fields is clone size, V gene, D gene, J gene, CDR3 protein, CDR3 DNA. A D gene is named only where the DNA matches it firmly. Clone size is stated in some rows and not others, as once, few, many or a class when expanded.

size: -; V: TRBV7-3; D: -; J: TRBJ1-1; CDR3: CASSSEDSGSKRPFF; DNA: TGTGCCAGCAGCTCTGAAGATTCGGGCAGCAAGAGACCCTTCTTT
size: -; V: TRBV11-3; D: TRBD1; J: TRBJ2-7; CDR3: CASSGRRGPYEQYF; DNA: TGTGCCAGCAGCGGGCGCAGGGGGCCCTACGAGCAGTACTTC
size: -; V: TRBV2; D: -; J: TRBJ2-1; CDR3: CASSDGGNEEQFF; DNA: TGTGCCAGCAGCGATGGGGGGAACGAAGAGCAGTTCTTC
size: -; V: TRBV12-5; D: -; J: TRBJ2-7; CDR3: CASGLVQGNYEQYF; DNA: TGTGCTAGCGGTTTGGTGCAGGGTAACTACGAGCAGTACTTC
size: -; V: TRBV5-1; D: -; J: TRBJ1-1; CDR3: CASSLGSRGPTGTEASF; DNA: TGCGCCAGCAGCTTGGGTTCCAGGGGTCCGACAGGCACTGAAGCTTCCTTT
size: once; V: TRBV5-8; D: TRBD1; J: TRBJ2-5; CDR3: CASSWGQGARETQYF; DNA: TGTGCCAGCAGCTGGGGACAGGGGGCTAGGGAGACCCAGTACTTC
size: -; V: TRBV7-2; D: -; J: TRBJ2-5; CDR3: CASGILQETQYF; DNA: TGTGCCAGCGGGATTCTCCAAGAGACCCAGTACTTC
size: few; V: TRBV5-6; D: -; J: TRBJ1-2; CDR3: CASSQERAGGYTF; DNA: TGTGCCAGCAGCCAGGAGAGGGCAGGTGGCTACACCTTC
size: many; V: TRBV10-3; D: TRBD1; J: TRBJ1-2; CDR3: CAISESRDRGGYTF; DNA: TGTGCCATCAGTGAGTCGAGGGACAGGGGTGGCTACACCTTC
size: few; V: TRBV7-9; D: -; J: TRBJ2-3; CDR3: CASSLAGSSGAHVF; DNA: TGTGCCAGCAGCTTAGCGGGTAGCTCCGGGGCCCACGTTTTT
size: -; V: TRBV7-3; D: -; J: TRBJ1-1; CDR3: CATSRGPGAEDEAFF; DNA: TGTGCCACCAGCAGGGGCCCAGGAGCAGAAGATGAAGCTTTCTTT
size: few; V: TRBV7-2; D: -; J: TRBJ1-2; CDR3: CASSLDHYGYTF; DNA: TGTGCCAGCAGCTTAGACCACTATGGCTACACCTTC
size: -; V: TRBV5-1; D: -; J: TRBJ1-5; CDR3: CASSLDSNKPPQHF; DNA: TGTGCCAGCAGTTTAGATAGCAACAAGCCGCCCCAGCATTTT
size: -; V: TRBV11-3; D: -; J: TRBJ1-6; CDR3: CASSLDMTDSPLHF; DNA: TGTGCCAGCAGTTTAGACATGACAGATTCACCCCTCCACTTT
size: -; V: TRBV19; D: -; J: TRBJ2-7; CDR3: CASSFTGPYAEQYF; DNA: TGTGCCAGTAGTTTTACAGGACCCTATGCGGAGCAGTACTTC
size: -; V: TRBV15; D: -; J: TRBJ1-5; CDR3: CATSRGAHAKPQQYF; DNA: TGTGCCACCAGCAGGGGAGCCCACGCCAAGCCGCAGCAGTACTTT
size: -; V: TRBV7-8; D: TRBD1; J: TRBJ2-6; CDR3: CASSLALTGNTEALTF; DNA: TGTGCCAGCAGCTTAGCGCTGACAGGGAACACTGAAGCTCTGACTTTC
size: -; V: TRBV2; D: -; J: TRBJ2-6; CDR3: CASSVGASGANVLTF; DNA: TGTGCCAGCAGCGTAGGGGCATCTGGGGCCAACGTCCTGACTTTC
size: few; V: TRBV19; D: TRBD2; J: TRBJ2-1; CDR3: CASTRRGETYNEQFF; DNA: TGTGCCAGTACCAGACGGGGGGAAACCTACAATGAGCAGTTCTTC
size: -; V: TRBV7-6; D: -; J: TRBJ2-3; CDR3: CASGLDAASPHYF; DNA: TGTGCCAGCGGCTTGGACGCCGCATCACCCCACTACTTT
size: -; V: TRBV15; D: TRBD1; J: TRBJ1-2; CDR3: CATSRHRDRAGAPGYTF; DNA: TGTGCCACCAGCAGACACAGGGACAGGGCCGGGGCTCCTGGCTACACCTTC
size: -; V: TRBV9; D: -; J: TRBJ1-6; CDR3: CASSVGSDTQYFAPLHF; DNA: -
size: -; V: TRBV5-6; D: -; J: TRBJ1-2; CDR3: CASSLGEDYGYTF; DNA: TGTGCCAGCAGCTTGGGGGAGGACTATGGCTACACCTTC
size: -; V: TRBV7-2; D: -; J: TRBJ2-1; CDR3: CASSLPGLVTRDLQFF; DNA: TGTGCCAGCAGCCTCCCGGGGCTAGTCACCAGGGATCTGCAGTTCTTC
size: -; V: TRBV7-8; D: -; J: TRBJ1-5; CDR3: CASSFHPDETALSF; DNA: TGTGCCAGTAGCTTTCATCCAGACGAGACAGCCCTTTCCTTT
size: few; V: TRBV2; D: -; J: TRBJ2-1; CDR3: CAISTSSYNEQFF; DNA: TGTGCCATCTCGACTAGTTCCTACAATGAGCAGTTCTTC
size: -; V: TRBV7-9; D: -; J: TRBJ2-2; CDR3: CASSLRGSGELFF; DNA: TGTGCCAGCAGTTTACGAGGATCCGGGGAGCTGTTTTTT
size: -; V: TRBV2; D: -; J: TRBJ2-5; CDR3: CASSLDEGIQETQYF; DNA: TGTGCCAGCAGCTTAGATGAGGGAATCCAAGAGACCCAGTACTTC
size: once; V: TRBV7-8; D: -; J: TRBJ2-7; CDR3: CASSLEENLYEQYF; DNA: TGTGCCAGCAGCTTAGAGGAAAACCTCTACGAGCAGTACTTC
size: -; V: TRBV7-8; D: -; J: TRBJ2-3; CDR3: CASLDQGTSGTQYF; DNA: TGTGCCAGCCTGGACCAGGGGACAAGCGGGACGCAGTATTTT
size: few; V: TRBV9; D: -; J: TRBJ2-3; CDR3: CASSVGKNEQYF; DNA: TGTGCCAGCAGCGTAGGAAAAAATGAGCAGTATTTT
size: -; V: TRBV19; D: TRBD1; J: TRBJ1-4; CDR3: CASSFPQGAKNEKLFF; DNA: TGTGCCAGCAGTTTTCCCCAGGGGGCGAAGAATGAAAAGCTGTTTTTT
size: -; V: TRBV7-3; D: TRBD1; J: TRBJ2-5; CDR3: CASKGAREHQYF; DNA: TGTGCCAGCAAGGGGGCTAGGGAGCATCAGTACTTC
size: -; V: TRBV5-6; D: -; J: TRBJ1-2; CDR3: CASSSWGGGLDYGYTF; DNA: TGTGCCAGCAGCTCGTGGGGGGGGGGCTTGGACTATGGCTACACCTTC
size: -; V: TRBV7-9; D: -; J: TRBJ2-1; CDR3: CASSLPAEQLCGPQFF; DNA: TGTGCCAGCAGCTTACCAGCCGAGCAGTTGTGCGGGCCACAGTTCTTC
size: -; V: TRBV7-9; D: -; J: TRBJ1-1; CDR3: CASSYTLTRNKEAFF; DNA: TGCGCCAGCAGCTATACTCTGACTCGGAACAAGGAAGCTTTCTTT
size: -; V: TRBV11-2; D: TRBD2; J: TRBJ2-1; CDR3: CASSLGGGGRANEQFF; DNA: TGTGCCAGCAGCTTAGGGGGCGGCGGGAGGGCAAATGAGCAGTTCTTC
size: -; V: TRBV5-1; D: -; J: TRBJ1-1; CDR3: CASSLSGAYKAFF; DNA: TGCGCCAGCAGCTTGTCCGGGGCCTACAAAGCTTTCTTT
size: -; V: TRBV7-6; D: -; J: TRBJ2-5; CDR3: CSSSLAPWTKETQYF; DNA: TGTTCTAGCAGCTTAGCCCCTTGGACAAAAGAGACCCAGTACTTC
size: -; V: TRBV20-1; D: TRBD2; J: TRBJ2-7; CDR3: CTVLRGAYEQYF; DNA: TGCACCGTGCTCCGGGGGGCCTACGAGCAGTACTTC
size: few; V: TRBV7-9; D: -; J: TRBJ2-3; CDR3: CASSFQRGGGTDYF; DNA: TGTGCCAGCAGCTTTCAGAGAGGTGGGGGGACCGATTATTTT
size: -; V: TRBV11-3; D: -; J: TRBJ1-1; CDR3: CASSGDVRANTEAFF; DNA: TGTGCCAGCAGCGGAGATGTGAGGGCGAACACTGAAGCTTTCTTT
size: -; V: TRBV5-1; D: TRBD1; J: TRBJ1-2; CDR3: CASSLEGAYLSGGYTF; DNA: TGCGCCAGCAGCTTGGAGGGGGCATACTTAAGCGGAGGCTACACCTTC
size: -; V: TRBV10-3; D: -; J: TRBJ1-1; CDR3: CAISGTTEAFF; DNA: TGTGCCATCAGTGGCACCACTGAAGCTTTCTTT
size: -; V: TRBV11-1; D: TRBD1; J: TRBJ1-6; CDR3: CASPATGIAYNSPLHF; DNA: TGTGCCAGTCCCGCGACAGGGATTGCCTATAATTCACCCCTCCACTTT
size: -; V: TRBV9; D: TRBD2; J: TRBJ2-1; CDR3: CASGVGTSGDGEQFF; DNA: TGTGCCAGCGGAGTAGGTACTAGCGGGGATGGCGAGCAGTTCTTC
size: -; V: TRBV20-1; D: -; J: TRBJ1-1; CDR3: CSARSPWPNTEAFF; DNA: TGCAGTGCTAGGTCACCCTGGCCTAACACTGAAGCTTTCTTT
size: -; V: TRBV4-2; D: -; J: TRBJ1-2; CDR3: CASSQGVGAGASYGYTF; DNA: TGTGCCAGCAGCCAAGGAGTAGGGGCAGGTGCCAGCTATGGCTACACCTTC
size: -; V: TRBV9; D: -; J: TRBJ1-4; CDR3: CASGEGREQWEKLFF; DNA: TGTGCCAGCGGCGAGGGCAGGGAACAATGGGAGAAACTGTTTTTT
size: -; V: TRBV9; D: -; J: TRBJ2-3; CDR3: CASRETGSNYTYYF; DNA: TGTGCCAGCAGAGAGACAGGATCGAACTATACCTACTATTTT
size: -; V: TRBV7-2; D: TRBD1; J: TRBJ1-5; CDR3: CASSSYRGTGGNQPQHF; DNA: TGTGCCAGCAGCTCATACCGGGGGACAGGGGGCAATCAGCCCCAGCATTTT
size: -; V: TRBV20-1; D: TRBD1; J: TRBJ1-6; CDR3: CSAGQAQDSPLHF; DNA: TGCAGTGCGGGACAGGCGCAGGATTCACCCCTCCACTTT
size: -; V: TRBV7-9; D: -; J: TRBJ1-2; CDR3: CAGNWGRGTQYFYTF; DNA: TGTGCCGGCAACTGGGGTAGGGGGACCCAGTACTTCTACACCTTC
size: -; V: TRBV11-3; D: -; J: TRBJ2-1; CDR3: CASTRQADDNEQFF; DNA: TGTGCCAGCACTAGACAGGCCGACGACAATGAGCAGTTCTTC